This T cell receptor beta chain emerged from a study of blood T cells in healthy people across ages. Regarding the study as a whole: Compared with aged donors, long-lived donors showed fewer expanded clones, suggesting selection. PBMCs went unsorted, and a conclusive naive versus antigen-experienced comparison was therefore prevented. Among T cells, TCR beta diversity per million cells dropped roughly linearly as age rose.

Trimming removed 3 bases from V and 1 base from J; junction bases left unmatched: 4. This CDR3 is 14 amino acids long. Germline values: CDR1 DFQATT, CDR2 SNEGSKA (reference sequence). Remarks on this clonotype: What it recognizes is unknown.

The use of a sample-barcoded 5' primer and a J-beta primer mix characterized a second PCR of roughly 7 to 11 cycles. TCRdb processed the 5' RACE reads anew with MiXCR; each CDR3 protein has one entry. Among almost 800,000 distinct CDR3 sequences listed, 58% were seen once. Source material: blood. The clonotype was recovered from a man aged 30 to 39 in good health. V gene TRBV20-1 combines with J gene TRBJ2-5; 8 positions agree with TRBD1. CDR3 DNA: TGCAGTGCTAGCCATGGGACAGGCCAAGAGACCCAGTACTTC. Translated: CSASHGTGQETQYF.